These 26 T cell receptor beta chains came from one sample sequenced in a study of CD8+CD57+ T cells in acquired aplastic anemia (dated by TCRdb to between 2017 and 2018). Flow cytometry had shown CD8+CD57+ cell expansion in the patients selected for sequencing. TCRdb lists the instrument as Illumina HiSeq 2000. Genomic DNA was used as template for profiling of TCR beta VDJ combinations and CDR3 sequences. In-frame beta chains were kept once TCRdb had trimmed the public reads at Q25 with fastp and called clones with MiXCR. Each entry is one CDR3 protein sequence, shown with its most common DNA and genes. The sample table records approximately 300,000 distinct CDR3 sequences; approximately 58% of these occur just once. The ten largest clones add up to 1% to 1.5% of the sample. The specimen sequenced was sorted CD4+, CD8+, or CD8+CD57+ T cells (not recorded which) from PBMCs. The origin of the receptors is a human donor with aplastic anemia.

This clonotype was counted between two and nine times. The rearrangement uses TRBV12-3 or TRBV12-4 and TRBJ2-2, with D maybe TRBD1 (5 bases). The V end lost 2 bases, the J end lost 8 bases, and 9 bases lay between the germline ends. This CDR3 has 13 residues. The CDR3 DNA sequence: TGTGCCAGCAGTTTATTGGGGCAGGGGGAGCTGTTTTTT. It codes for CASSLLGQGELFF.

This chain joins TRBV19 and TRBJ2-7; D might be TRBD1 (6 bases). Germline CDR1 reads LNHDA; CDR2 reads SQIVND (reference sequence). V was clipped by 4 bases and J by 1 base, with 14 bases between them. The CDR3 length is 15 residues. CDR3 residues: CASSRAGEASYEQYF. Here the CDR3 DNA reads TGTGCCAGTAGTAGGGCAGGGGAAGCTTCCTACGAGCAGTACTTC. Combining the CDR3 with reference TRBV19 and TRBJ2-7 gives the whole variable domain DGGITQSPKYLFRKEGQNVTLSCEQNLNHDAMYWYRQDPGQGLRLIYYSQIVNDFQKGDIAEGYSVSREKKESFPLTVTSAQKNPTAFYLCASSRAGEASYEQYFGPGTRLTVT.

The chain joins TRBV6-5 to TRBJ1-5; the D is unclear. CDR3 length equals 12 residues. Germline-derived CDR1 and CDR2 are MNHEY and SVGAGI. Between the trimmed V and J ends, which lost 6 bases and 9 bases, there was a span of 12 bases. The DNA of the CDR3 is TGTGCCAGCAGGTATATACTACGGCCCCAGCATTTT. Translation gives CASRYILRPQHF.

V and J are TRBV7-8 and TRBJ2-2, with 10 bases that match TRBD1. V lost 2 bases to trimming and J lost 7 bases; unmatched junction nucleotides: 7. Germline-derived CDR1 and CDR2 are SGHVS and FQNEAQ. The CDR3 extends over 16 amino acids. The CDR3 sequence is CASSLTTTGGIGELFF. CDR3 nucleotides: TGTGCCAGCAGCTTAACCACGACAGGGGGCATCGGGGAGCTGTTTTTT.

The V and J genes are TRBV19 and TRBJ1-5, with TRBD1 matching 8 bases. J lost 3 bases, V lost 5 bases, and 6 bases had no gene match. Germline lookup yields CDR1 LNHDA and CDR2 SQIVND (reference sequence). This CDR3 has 15 residues. This CDR3 is CASSAQTGDNQPQHF. The CDR3, as DNA: TGTGCCAGTAGTGCGCAGACAGGGGACAATCAGCCCCAGCATTTT. The full variable domain, with the rest looked up from reference TRBV19 and TRBJ1-5, is DGGITQSPKYLFRKEGQNVTLSCEQNLNHDAMYWYRQDPGQGLRLIYYSQIVNDFQKGDIAEGYSVSREKKESFPLTVTSAQKNPTAFYLCASSAQTGDNQPQHFGDGTRLSIL.

Points on this clonotype: The missing conserved phenylalanine or tryptophan at the end of this CDR3 makes a read error likely. The chain uses TRBV5-6 and TRBJ1-6, with a possible D match to TRBD1 (6 bases). CDR1 and CDR2 from the germline V gene are SGHDT and YYEEEE. The length of the CDR3 is 15 residues. V dropped 4 bases and J dropped 7 bases, with 15 bases sitting between them. The CDR3 protein is CASSLGGAWNSPLHL. The CDR3 region has the DNA TGTGCCAGCAGCCTGGGGGGGGCTTGGAATTCACCCCTCCACCTT.

The count of this clonotype is one. This sequence joins TRBV6-5 and TRBJ1-2; D is undetermined. Trimming stripped 4 bases from V and 1 base from J, with 7 bases between. CDR3 size: 13 residues. CDR1 is MNHEY, CDR2 SVGAGI, per germline. The CDR3 DNA reads as TGTGCCAGCAGTTCCTGGAATAACTATGGCTACACCTTC. This gives the protein CASSSWNNYGYTF.

The rearrangement uses TRBV15 and TRBJ1-2; D remains ambiguous. Trimming removed 3 bases at V and 6 bases at J, with 14 bases between. Germline V gene sequence: CDR1 LNHNV, CDR2 YYDKDF (reference sequence). The CDR3 has 14 amino acids. CDR3 DNA: TGTGCCACCAGCAGGTTCGTGGGCCCTGATGGCTACACCTTC. Translated, it gives CATSRFVGPDGYTF. Variable domain in full (rest from reference TRBV15 and TRBJ1-2): DAMVIQNPRYQVTQFGKPVTLSCSQTLNHNVMYWYQQKSSQAPKLLFHYYDKDFNNEADTPDNFQSRRPNTSFCFLDIRSPGLGDTAMYLCATSRFVGPDGYTFGSGTRLTVV.

The V gene is TRBV2, the J gene TRBJ2-1, with 13 bases matching TRBD2. There are 14 residues in the CDR3. The V and J ends lost 8 bases and 9 bases, in that order; junction bases with no gene match: 7. Per the germline V gene, CDR1 is SNHLY and CDR2 is FYNNEI. CDR3 DNA sequence: TGTGCCAGCCAACCGGGACTAGCGGGAAGTGAGCAGTTCTTC. As protein: CASQPGLAGSEQFF.

About this clonotype: A single base separates this from a much larger clone, so it may be a read error. The chain is built from TRBV7-9 and TRBJ1-5; D is undetermined. This CDR3 is 16 amino acids long. V was pared by 2 bases and J by 5 bases, with 16 bases between. The germline V gene encodes CDR1 SEHNR and CDR2 FQNEAQ (reference sequence). The CDR3 loop is CASSLPYGPPYQPQHF. The CDR3 coding sequence is TGTGCCAGCAGCTTACCCTACGGGCCCCCTTATCAGCCCCAGCATTTT.

The sample holds a few counts of this clonotype. V is TRBV30 and J is TRBJ2-1, with 13 bases lining up with TRBD2. J lost 5 bases, V lost 4 bases, and 2 bases had no gene match. The CDR3 loop spans 14 amino acids. CDR1 and CDR2 (germline): GTSNPN, SVGIG (reference sequence). In DNA, the CDR3 is TGTGCCTGGACCGGGACTAGCGGGAACAATGAGCAGTTCTTC. Translating it yields CAWTGTSGNNEQFF.

This clonotype was seen many times. The V and J genes are TRBV5-1 and TRBJ1-4; a possible D gene is TRBD1 (6 bases). The germline V and J ends were trimmed by 4 bases and 5 bases, with 27 bases remaining between them. Per germline, CDR1 SGHRS and CDR2 YFSETQ. This CDR3 is 19 amino acids long. The CDR3 nucleotides read TGCGCCAGCAGCCCCGGACAGCGTAGAATGGAGTATAGGAATGAAAAACTGTTTTTT. This codes for CASSPGQRRMEYRNEKLFF.

The chain employs TRBV11-1 and TRBJ2-5; TRBD2 aligns across 13 bases. With the DNA end fitting TRBJ2-1 better, the J assignment may be wrong. The CDR3 loop spans 17 amino acids. In germline, CDR1 is SGHAT, CDR2 FQDESV (reference sequence). The CDR3 protein is CASSLLTGTSGTSEQFF. CDR3 DNA: TGTGCCAGCAGCTTACTAACCGGGACTAGCGGGACCAGTGAGCAGTTCTTC.

This chain links TRBV9 with TRBJ1-3; possibly TRBD1 for D (5 bases). The germline gives CDR1 SGDLS, CDR2 YYNGEE. V lost 4 bases to trimming and J lost 4 bases, with 15 bases between them. CDR3 length: 15 residues. The CDR3 bases are TGTGCCAGCAGCCCTCAAGGGCCAGGGGGAAACACCATATATTTT. Encoded protein: CASSPQGPGGNTIYF.

This clonotype showed up just a few times. This rearrangement joins TRBV7-3 to TRBJ2-5; D is uncertain. In germline, CDR1 is SGHTA, CDR2 FQGTGA. This CDR3 spans 13 amino acids. Trimming pared 2 bases from V and 7 bases from J, leaving 11 bases between. The CDR3 bases are TGTGCCAGCAGCTTAGGGGTTGGTTCGACCCAGTACTTC. This sequence encodes CASSLGVGSTQYF.

This clonotype was counted ten times or more. V is TRBV5-6 and J is TRBJ1-4; TRBD1 matches at 8 bases. V gave up 2 bases and J gave up 15 bases; unmatched junction bases: 6. From germline, CDR1 is SGHDT and CDR2 YYEEEE. The CDR3 loop spans 12 amino acids. The CDR3 sequence is CASSLPTGGMFF. The CDR3 coding sequence is TGTGCCAGCAGCTTACCTACAGGGGGAATGTTTTTT.

The V and J genes are TRBV19 and TRBJ2-1; D may match TRBD1 or TRBD2 (5 bases each). V lost 5 bases to trimming and J lost 9 bases, with 14 bases between them. CDR1 and CDR2 (germline): LNHDA, SQIVND (reference sequence). The CDR3 is 13 amino acids. The CDR3 protein is CASSEAIGTEQFF. In nucleotides, the CDR3 is TGTGCCAGTAGTGAGGCTATCGGGACTGAGCAGTTCTTC.

This rearrangement joins TRBV15 to TRBJ1-1, with D unclear. Germline CDR1 and CDR2: LNHNV and YYDKDF (reference sequence). This CDR3 is built from 13 residues. Trimming took 0 bases from V and 11 from J, leaving 13 bases between them. The CDR3 sequence: CATSRDLARGAFF. The CDR3 coding sequence is TGTGCCACCAGCAGAGATCTGGCGCGAGGGGCTTTCTTT.

The V gene is TRBV7-9, the J gene TRBJ2-7; no clear D. Per germline, CDR1 SEHNR and CDR2 FQNEAQ (reference sequence). With 3 bases removed from V and 1 base from J, the gap between germline ends came to 7 bases. The CDR3 totals 13 residues. The CDR3, as DNA: TGTGCCAGCAGCTTCGTATCGTCCTACGAGCAGTACTTC. Amino acid sequence: CASSFVSSYEQYF.

The gene calls are TRBV15 and TRBJ2-7; 9 bases map to TRBD1. Germline V gene lookup returns CDR1 LNHNV and CDR2 YYDKDF (reference sequence). With 8 bases clipped from V and 2 bases from J, the junction kept 7 bases outside the gene matches. CDR3 length equals 14 residues. CDR3 in amino acids: CATQVRDRAYEQYF. For the CDR3, the DNA is TGTGCCACCCAAGTGCGGGACAGGGCCTACGAGCAGTACTTC.

The chain joins TRBV24-1 to TRBJ1-1; 10 nucleotides agree with TRBD1. The germline gives CDR1 KGHDR, CDR2 SFDVKD. Trimming took 3 bases from V and 2 from J; bases not matched to a gene: 2. The CDR3 is 15 amino acids. In DNA form, the CDR3 reads TGTGCCACCAGTGATCGGACAGGGGGAAACACTGAAGCTTTCTTT. Its protein is CATSDRTGGNTEAFF.

The chain carries TRBV20-1 and TRBJ2-7; D is unclear. Germline V CDR1 and CDR2: DFQATT, SNEGSKA (reference sequence). V dropped 2 bases and J dropped 3 bases, with 8 bases sitting between them. The CDR3 contains 12 residues. CDR3 region: CSARPDDYEQYF. The CDR3 DNA is TGCAGTGCTAGACCGGATGACTACGAGCAGTACTTC.

The chain uses TRBV5-1 and TRBJ2-5; 7 bases map to TRBD2. Germline-derived CDR1 and CDR2 are SGHRS and YFSETQ. V dropped 2 bases and J dropped 4; count of bases not matched to a gene: 11. The CDR3 is made up of 16 amino acids. CDR3 DNA: TGCGCCAGCAGCTTAAGTGGCGGGAGCGTGCGAGAGACCCAGTACTTC. It specifies CASSLSGGSVRETQYF.

This rearrangement joins TRBV10-3 to TRBJ1-3; 8 bases line up with TRBD1. This CDR3 contains 16 residues. V lost 2 bases and J lost 1; bases outside the gene matches: 4. The germline V gene has CDR1 ENHRY and CDR2 SYGVKD. CDR3 sequence (DNA): TGTGCCATCAGTGAGCGGCGGACAGGGTCTGGAAACACCATATATTTT. Protein product: CAISERRTGSGNTIYF.

This clonotype was detected a few times. The V call is TRBV24-1, the J call TRBJ2-1; D might be TRBD1 (6 bases). V gave up 5 bases and J gave up 3 bases, with 13 bases separating them. In germline, CDR1 is KGHDR, CDR2 SFDVKD. The CDR3 extends over 15 amino acids. The DNA of the CDR3 is TGTGCCACCAGTGGGGGGCTGGACGGCTACAATGAGCAGTTCTTC. It encodes CATSGGLDGYNEQFF.

As to this clonotype: At one end the junction does not follow the germline gene, possibly because of a read error. The chain is built from TRBV10-1 and TRBJ2-3; the D is unclear. CDR3 size: 16 residues. The germline V gene encodes CDR1 WNHNN and CDR2 SYGVQD (reference sequence). The CDR3 here is CAISPLGIQSTDTQYF. CDR3 DNA sequence: TGTGCCATCAGCCCCCTGGGTATACAAAGCACAGATACGCAGTATTTT.